This T cell receptor (beta chain) was identified during a study of Ad26.COV2.S vaccination and SARS-CoV-2 variants (dated by TCRdb to the early 2020s). Notes on the research overall: Vaccine-arm donors came from COV1001, a multicentre, randomized, double-blind, placebo-controlled phase I-IIa trial of Ad26.COV2.S in healthy adults. Investigators remained blinded to trial group allocation during experiments and outcome assessment. A total of some 30 samples were included in the TCR-sequenced set, comprising around 19 Ad26.COV2.S vaccine recipients, 5 placebo recipients and 8 SARS-CoV-2 convalescent individuals. Trial participants were randomized into five groups of five, in which low-dose or high-dose Ad26.COV2.S was given once or twice, or placebo was given on both occasions. The specificity and breadth of SARS-CoV-2-reactive T cell receptors after Ad26.COV2.S vaccination were assessed by TCRbeta repertoire sequencing. Ad26.COV2.S was given intramuscularly at 5x10^10 or 1x10^11 viral particles, as a single shot or as two shots 56 days apart. The research as a whole found: Vaccine and placebo recipients had comparable non-spike TCR breadth, which fits with the vaccine containing only spike. Compared with placebo recipients, Ad26.COV2.S recipients showed higher spike-specific TCR breadth (P = 0.0014). It was noted by the authors that total T cell responses may have been underestimated by the TCR breadth and depth analyses. The study lacked the statistical power to compare responses across vaccine doses or regimens. After vaccination, substantial breadth of spike-specific CD8+ and CD4+ T cell responses was reported.

The immunoSEQ Assay was used to sequence TCRbeta CDR3 regions. After extraction, genomic DNA underwent amplification by bias-controlled multiplex PCR, followed by high-throughput sequencing. Per the authors' processing: Collapsing and filtering of sequences were performed to quantify the absolute abundance of each unique TCRbeta CDR3 region. T cell fraction was estimated by normalizing TCRbeta template counts to usable DNA, which was measured by amplifying reference genes present in all nucleated cells. Repertoire TCRs were annotated as SARS-CoV-2-specific by exact matching of V gene, CDR3 amino acid sequence and J gene to a known reactive TCR set. The reference SARS-CoV-2 TCR set came from MIRA and was filtered for enrichment in COVID-19-positive ImmuneCODE repertoires, removing public or cross-reactive TCRs. Based on the MIRA antigens, annotated TCRs were further analysed at the level of specific ORF or position within ORF. Breadth was defined as the number of annotated unique rearrangements divided by the total number of unique productive rearrangements, and depth was defined as the summed frequency of the annotated unique rearrangements. Two-sided Wilcoxon rank-sum tests were used to compare TCR breadth between groups. TCRdb obtained this table from immuneACCESS and retained in-frame rearrangements with V and J assigned. These tables miss some clones; where compared with another copy, unresolved V genes account for less than half of the shortfall, and the remainder is unexplained. The DNA gave D and trimming, while V, J and clone size come from that table. The sample table shows over 250,000 clones, and around 87% are seen once. Less than 3.5% of the sample is held by the ten biggest clonotypes.

This clone was counted between two and nine times. This receptor's antigen is unknown. No base quality information exists; no much larger clone differs at one position. The meaning of the sample's treatment or condition label: around 19 received Ad26.COV2.S at low or high dose, single or two shots; several received placebo; per-sample allocation not given. For vaccine and placebo recipients, the sequenced repertoires came from samples collected on day 63 after the first injection. Cohort 1b enrolled about two dozen adults aged 18-55 years at a single site in Boston, USA, between 29 July and 7 August 2020. As a vaccine, Ad26.COV2.S was a replication-incompetent adenovirus type 26 vector that expressed a prefusion-stabilized SARS-CoV-2 spike protein derived from the original Wuhan strain. The TCR comes from a person between 18 and 65 years old who received the Ad26.COV2.S COVID-19 vaccine or a placebo. The source was peripheral blood, collected in a trial of Ad26.COV2.S vaccine versus placebo.

The nucleotides are TGTGCCAGCTCACCTGCCTACTACTCTTCTGGAAACACCATATATTTT. It codes for CASSPAYYSSGNTIYF. This receptor chain uses TRBV18 and TRBJ1-3, with the D gene uncertain. The CDR3, cysteine through phenylalanine, is 16 amino acids long. The retained sequence is limited to the CDR3, 48 bases, with the frame set at the first base. A distance of 13 bases separates the germline ends of V and J, which lose 3 bases and 1 base respectively. CDR1 and CDR2, per the germline V gene, are KGHSH and LQKENI.